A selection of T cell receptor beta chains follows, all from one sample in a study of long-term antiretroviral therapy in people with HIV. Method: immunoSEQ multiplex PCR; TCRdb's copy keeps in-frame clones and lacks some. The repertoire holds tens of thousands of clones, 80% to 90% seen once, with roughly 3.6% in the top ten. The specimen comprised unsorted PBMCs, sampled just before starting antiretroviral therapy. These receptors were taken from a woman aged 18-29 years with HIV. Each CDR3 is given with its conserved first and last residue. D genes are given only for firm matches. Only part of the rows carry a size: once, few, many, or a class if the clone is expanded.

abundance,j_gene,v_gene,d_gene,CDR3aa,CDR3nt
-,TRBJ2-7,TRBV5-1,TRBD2,CASSLRSRLAGVGYEQYF,TGCGCCAGCAGCTTGAGGTCTCGGCTAGCGGGAGTTGGGTACGAGCAGTACTTC
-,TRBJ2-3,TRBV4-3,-,CASSQEGTAFSTDTQYF,TGCGCCAGCAGCCAAGAAGGAACGGCCTTCAGCACAGATACGCAGTATTTT
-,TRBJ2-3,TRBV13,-,CASSLGGFTDTQYF,TGTGCCAGCAGCTTGGGGGGATTCACAGATACGCAGTATTTT
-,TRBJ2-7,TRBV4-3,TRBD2,CASSQDNAGGPDEQYF,TGCGCCAGCAGCCAAGATAATGCGGGAGGGCCAGACGAGCAGTACTTC
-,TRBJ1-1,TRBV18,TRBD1,CASSPWTGQVGTEAFF,TGTGCCAGCTCACCCTGGACGGGACAGGTCGGCACTGAAGCTTTCTTT
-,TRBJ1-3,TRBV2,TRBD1,CASSTRQGSGNTIYF,TGTGCCAGCAGTACGAGACAGGGCTCTGGAAACACCATATATTTT
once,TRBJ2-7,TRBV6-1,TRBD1,CASSEGQGIPSSYEQYF,TGTGCCAGCAGTGAAGGACAGGGCATTCCCAGCTCCTACGAGCAGTACTTC
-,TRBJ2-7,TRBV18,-,CASSRLSYEQYF,TGTGCCAGCTCCCGGCTCTCCTACGAGCAGTACTTC
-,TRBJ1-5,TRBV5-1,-,CASSVPHRVYSNQPQHF,TGCGCCAGCAGCGTTCCCCACAGGGTTTATAGCAATCAGCCCCAGCATTTT
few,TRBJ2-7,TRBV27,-,CASSSPSPGLGYEQYF,TGTGCCAGCAGTTCTCCTTCCCCGGGTTTAGGCTACGAGCAGTACTTC
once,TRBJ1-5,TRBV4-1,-,CASSESSNQPQHF,TGCGCCAGCAGCGAATCTAGCAATCAGCCCCAGCATTTT
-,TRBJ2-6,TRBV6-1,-,CASSERLSGANVLTF,TGTGCCAGCAGTGAACGGCTCTCTGGGGCCAACGTCCTGACTTTC
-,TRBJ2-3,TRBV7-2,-,CASSPPGGMLNHTDTQYF,TGTGCCAGCAGCCCGCCTGGGGGCATGCTGAACCACACAGATACGCAGTATTTT
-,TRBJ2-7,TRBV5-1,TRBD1,CASSPSLQGASYEQYF,TGCGCCAGCAGCCCATCTCTACAGGGGGCATCCTACGAGCAGTACTTC
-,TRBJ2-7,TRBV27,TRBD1,CASSFEGAFDYEQYF,TGTGCCAGCAGCTTTGAGGGGGCCTTTGACTACGAGCAGTACTTC
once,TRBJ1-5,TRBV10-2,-,CASSEGSQPQHF,TGCGCCAGCAGTGAGGGGAGTCAGCCCCAGCATTTT
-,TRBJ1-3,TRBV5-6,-,CASSPLPFSGNTIYF,TGTGCCAGCAGCCCCCTGCCCTTCTCTGGAAACACCATATATTTT
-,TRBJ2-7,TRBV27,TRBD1,CASSLSWTGAYEQYF,TGTGCCAGCAGTTTATCGTGGACAGGGGCCTACGAGCAGTACTTC
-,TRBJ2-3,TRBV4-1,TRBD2,CASSQERLAGGGIDTQYF,TGCGCCAGCAGCCAAGAGCGGTTAGCGGGAGGGGGGATAGATACGCAGTATTTT
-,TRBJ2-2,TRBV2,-,CASSEFQVNTGELFF,TGTGCCAGCAGTGAGTTCCAGGTGAACACCGGGGAGCTGTTTTTT
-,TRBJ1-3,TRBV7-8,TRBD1,CASSSPWRQGAVPAPGNTIYF,TGTGCCAGCAGCTCACCTTGGAGACAGGGGGCAGTTCCCGCTCCTGGAAACACCATATATTTT
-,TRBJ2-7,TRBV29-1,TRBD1,CSVGRDRGPYEQYF,TGCAGCGTTGGAAGGGACAGGGGACCGTACGAGCAGTACTTC
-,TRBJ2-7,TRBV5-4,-,CASSSRDSGPYEQYF,TGTGCCAGCAGCTCGCGGGACAGTGGGCCCTACGAGCAGTACTTC
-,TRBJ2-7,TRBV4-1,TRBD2,CASSLFGLAEDNYEQYF,TGCGCCAGCAGCCTTTTCGGACTAGCGGAGGACAACTACGAGCAGTACTTC
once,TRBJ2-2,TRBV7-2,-,CASSLGSRARTGELFF,TGTGCCAGCAGCTTAGGGAGTAGGGCGAGGACCGGGGAGCTGTTTTTT
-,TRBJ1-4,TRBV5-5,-,CASSQRPDAGEKLFF,TGTGCCAGCAGCCAGCGCCCGGACGCTGGTGAAAAACTGTTTTTT
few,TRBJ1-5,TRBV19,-,CASSIWGASNQPQHF,TGTGCCAGTAGTATATGGGGGGCTAGCAATCAGCCCCAGCATTTT
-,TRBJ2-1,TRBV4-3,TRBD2,CASSQVHGLAGVVNEQFF,TGCGCCAGCAGCCAAGTTCATGGACTAGCGGGAGTGGTCAATGAGCAGTTCTTC
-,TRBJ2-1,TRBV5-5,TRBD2,CASSRGSASGDNEQFF,TGTGCCAGCAGCCGAGGGTCGGCTAGCGGCGATAATGAGCAGTTCTTC
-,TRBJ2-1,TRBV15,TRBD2,CATSRPGTNNEQFF,TGTGCCACCAGCAGGCCAGGGACTAACAATGAGCAGTTCTTC
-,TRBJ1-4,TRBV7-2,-,CASSYRRQAGGEKLFF,TGTGCCAGCAGCTATAGAAGACAGGCGGGCGGTGAAAAACTGTTTTTT
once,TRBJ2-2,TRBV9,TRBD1,CASSSRQGLNTGELFF,TGTGCCAGCAGCTCCCGACAGGGGCTGAACACCGGGGAGCTGTTTTTT
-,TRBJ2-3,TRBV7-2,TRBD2,CASVGGSSGTDTQYF,TGTGCCAGCGTTGGCGGGAGCTCAGGCACAGATACGCAGTATTTT
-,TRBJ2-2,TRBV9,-,CASSVGPGKAGELFF,TGTGCCAGCAGCGTAGGCCCGGGAAAAGCCGGGGAGCTGTTTTTT
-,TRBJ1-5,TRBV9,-,CASSVGEGRRQPQHF,TGTGCCAGCAGCGTGGGCGAGGGTAGGAGGCAGCCCCAGCATTTT
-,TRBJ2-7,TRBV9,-,CASSVDLVPYEQYF,TGTGCCAGCAGCGTAGATCTAGTTCCCTACGAGCAGTACTTC
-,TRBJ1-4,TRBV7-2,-,CASSPIPGTQNSF,TGTGCCAGCAGCCCGATCCCCGGGACCCAGAATTCTTTT
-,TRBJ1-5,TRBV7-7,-,CASSFPYISQGNQPQHF,TGTGCTAGCAGCTTCCCATACATTTCACAGGGAAATCAGCCCCAGCATTTT
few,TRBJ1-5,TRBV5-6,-,CASSPFRDLAGNQPQHF,TGTGCCAGCAGCCCCTTTCGGGATTTGGCGGGCAATCAGCCCCAGCATTTT
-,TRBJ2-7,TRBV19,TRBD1,CASRGQGATEQTGLRGYEQYF,TGTGCCAGTAGGGGACAGGGGGCGACCGAGCAGACCGGCCTCAGAGGCTACGAGCAGTACTTC
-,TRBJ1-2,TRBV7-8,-,CASSLEQGLGGYTF,TGTGCCAGCAGCTTAGAACAGGGTTTGGGTGGCTACACCTTC
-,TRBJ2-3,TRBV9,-,CASSVAQGPDTQYF,TGTGCCAGCAGCGTAGCTCAGGGCCCAGATACGCAGTATTTT
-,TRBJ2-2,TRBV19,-,CASSYREVDTGELFF,TGTGCCAGTAGTTACAGGGAAGTGGACACCGGGGAGCTGTTTTTT
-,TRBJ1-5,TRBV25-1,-,CASSEYRDHQPQHF,TGTGCCAGCAGTGAATATAGGGACCATCAGCCCCAGCATTTT
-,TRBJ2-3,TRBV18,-,CASSRDSPDTQYF,TGTGCCAGCTCCCGAGACAGTCCAGATACGCAGTATTTT
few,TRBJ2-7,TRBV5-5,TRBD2,CASSVTSGTYEQYF,TGTGCCAGCAGCGTTACTAGCGGAACCTACGAGCAGTACTTC
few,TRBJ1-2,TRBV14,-,CASSQDEGYYGYTF,TGTGCCAGCAGCCAAGATGAGGGGTACTATGGCTACACCTTC
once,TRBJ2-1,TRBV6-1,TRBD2,CATGLAGAVQFF,TGTGCCACGGGACTAGCGGGGGCAGTACAGTTCTTC